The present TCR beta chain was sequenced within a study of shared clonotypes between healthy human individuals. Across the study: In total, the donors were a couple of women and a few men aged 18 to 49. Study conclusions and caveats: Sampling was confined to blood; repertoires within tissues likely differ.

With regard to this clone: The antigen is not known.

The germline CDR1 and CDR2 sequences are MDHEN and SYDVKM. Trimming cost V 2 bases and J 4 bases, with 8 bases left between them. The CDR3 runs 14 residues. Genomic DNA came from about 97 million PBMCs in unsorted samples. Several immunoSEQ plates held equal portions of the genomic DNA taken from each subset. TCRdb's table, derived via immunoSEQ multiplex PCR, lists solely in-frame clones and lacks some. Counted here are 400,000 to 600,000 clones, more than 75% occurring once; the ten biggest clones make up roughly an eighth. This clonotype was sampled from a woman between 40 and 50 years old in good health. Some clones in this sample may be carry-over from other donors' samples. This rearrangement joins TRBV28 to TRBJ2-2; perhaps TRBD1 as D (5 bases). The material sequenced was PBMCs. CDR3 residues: CASSLPDTTGELFF. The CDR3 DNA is TGTGCCAGCAGTTTACCGGACACCACCGGGGAGCTGTTTTTT.